This T cell receptor (beta chain) emerged from a study of OX40 agonist ivuxolimab in advanced cancers. Generated by immunoSEQ multiplex PCR, the TCRdb table keeps only in-frame clones and is missing some. Among about 40,000 clones listed, around 84% were seen once. The ends lost 2 bases at V and 5 bases at J; junction bases unmatched: 8. CDR3 length equals 15 residues. The germline CDR1 and CDR2 sequences are MNHEY and SVGAGI. The sequences come from CD4+ or CD8+ T cells sorted from blood, collected in a trial of the OX40 agonist ivuxolimab. This clonotype originated in an adult with an advanced solid tumor such as melanoma, head and neck, liver or kidney cancer. The gene calls are TRBV6-5 and TRBJ2-5; 7 bases map to TRBD1. CDR3 DNA sequence: TGTGCCAGCAGTTACGGGGCAGGGGGTTGGGAGACCCAGTACTTC. Amino acids: CASSYGAGGWETQYF.